This T cell receptor beta chain was documented in a study of glioma-infiltrating T cells after dendritic cell vaccination. Worth noting for this clone: One junction end does not reproduce the germline sequence, and a read error may be involved.

Produced via immunoSEQ multiplex PCR; TCRdb's table is partial and in-frame only. The data show about 82,000 clones, with roughly 90% seen just once and roughly 3.2% held by the top ten. CDR1 SNHLY and CDR2 FYNNEI come from the germline V gene. CDR3 length: 11 residues. Sequencing used blood, obtained before dendritic cell vaccination. This sequence originates from a human donor with glioblastoma. The genes are TRBV2 and TRBJ1-5, with 7 bases aligning to TRBD1. This CDR3 reads CASSEDRVQHF. The CDR3 nucleotides are TGTGCCAGCAGCGAAGACAGGGTCCAGCATTTT.